These T cell receptor beta chains were read from a single sample in a study of OX40 agonist ivuxolimab in advanced cancers. Profiled with immunoSEQ multiplex PCR; TCRdb holds only in-frame clones, not every one. The sample yields tens of thousands of clones, almost 85% seen once. The source was CD4+ or CD8+ T cells sorted from blood, collected in a trial of the OX40 agonist ivuxolimab. Source of these receptors: an adult with an advanced solid tumor such as melanoma, head and neck, liver or kidney cancer. CDR3s include the opening cysteine and the closing phenylalanine or tryptophan. The order of the fields is CDR3 DNA, CDR3 protein, CDR3 length, D gene, clone size, J gene, V gene. The D gene is left open where the match is weak. Only part of the rows carry a size: once, few, many, or a class if the clone is expanded.

TGTGCCAGTAGTAGTTGGGACACCTCTAATGAAAAACTGTTTTTT,CASSSWDTSNEKLFF,15,NA,NA,TRBJ1-4,TRBV19
TGTGCCTGGAGTCCTGGACTAGCCTCAGATACGCAGTATTTT,CAWSPGLASDTQYF,14,TRBD2,NA,TRBJ2-3,TRBV30
TGTGCCAGCAGTGACTCGTGGACAGATACGCAGTATTTT,CASSDSWTDTQYF,13,NA,few,TRBJ2-3,TRBV6-4
TGTGCCAGCAGTGAAGGTCGAACAAGCTCTGGGGCCAACGTCCTGACTTTC,CASSEGRTSSGANVLTF,17,NA,NA,TRBJ2-6,TRBV2
TGTGCCAGTAGTATAGATTTCAGGGCAGGGGGCCGCAATCAGCCCCAGCATTTT,CASSIDFRAGGRNQPQHF,18,TRBD1,NA,TRBJ1-5,TRBV19
TGCGCCAGCAGCACCCGACAGAACACTGAAGCTTTCTTT,CASSTRQNTEAFF,13,NA,NA,TRBJ1-1,TRBV5-1
TGTGCCAGTGCCCGGGGAAGCTCCTACAATGAGCAGTTCTTC,CASARGSSYNEQFF,14,NA,NA,TRBJ2-1,TRBV19
TGTGCCAGCAGCTTAACGCAGGGGGCCGCCTACGAGCAGTACTTC,CASSLTQGAAYEQYF,15,TRBD1,NA,TRBJ2-7,TRBV7-9
TGTGCCAGCGGCCGGGCCGGACAGGGCTACAATGAGCAGTTCTTC,CASGRAGQGYNEQFF,15,TRBD1,NA,TRBJ2-1,TRBV2
TGTGCCAGTAGTCCCTCGATCTACTACGAGCAGTACTTC,CASSPSIYYEQYF,13,NA,NA,TRBJ2-7,TRBV19
TGCGCCAGCAGCCAAACCACCCGAGACCCACCAACAGAGCAGTACTTC,CASSQTTRDPPTEQYF,16,NA,NA,TRBJ2-7,TRBV13
TGCGCCAGCAGCTCCGGGACAGGGTACATTCAGTACTTC,CASSSGTGYIQYF,13,TRBD1,NA,TRBJ2-4,TRBV5-1
TGCGCCAGCAGCCTGTCTGACACCTACGAGCAGTACTTC,CASSLSDTYEQYF,13,NA,NA,TRBJ2-7,TRBV4-1
TGTGCCAGCAGCTTAGTTGAGGGGAATGAGCAGTTCTTC,CASSLVEGNEQFF,13,NA,NA,TRBJ2-1,TRBV7-9
TGTGCCAGCAGCCTGGTTCCAGCGCTGGGGGAAAAACTGTTTTTT,CASSLVPALGEKLFF,15,NA,NA,TRBJ1-4,TRBV27
TGTGCCAGTAGTATAGCGGAGGGTCGCTACAATGAGCAGTTCTTC,CASSIAEGRYNEQFF,15,NA,once,TRBJ2-1,TRBV19